The clone carrying this TCR beta chain was picked up one time. In the original processing: Estimates of nucleated cell counts were drawn from the amplification of reference gene primers. The repertoire was sequenced with immunoSEQ multiplex PCR; TCRdb's copy has only in-frame clones and lacks some. V and J calls and clone size are those listed in that table; D and trimming were worked out from the DNA. The table includes 120,000 or so clones, around 87% detected once. This record belongs to a study of blood T cell repertoires in COVID-19. Study-wide background: Specimens from acute and convalescent COVID-19 originated in the United States, Italy and Spain. Sources were T cells, B-cell-depleted T cells, or PBMCs; the material itself was cDNA or gDNA.

With 6 bases clipped from V and 2 bases from J, the junction kept 5 bases outside the gene matches. The CDR3 runs to 15 residues. Germline lookup yields CDR1 MDHEN and CDR2 SYDVKM. The receptor's source is a woman aged 50 to 65 with acute or convalescent COVID-19. The sequenced sample consisted of peripheral blood. The chain joins TRBV28 to TRBJ1-1, with 11 bases lining up with TRBD1. CDR3 sequence: CASSGQGAGNTEAFF. The CDR3 DNA follows: TGTGCCAGCAGCGGACAGGGGGCAGGAAACACTGAAGCTTTCTTT.